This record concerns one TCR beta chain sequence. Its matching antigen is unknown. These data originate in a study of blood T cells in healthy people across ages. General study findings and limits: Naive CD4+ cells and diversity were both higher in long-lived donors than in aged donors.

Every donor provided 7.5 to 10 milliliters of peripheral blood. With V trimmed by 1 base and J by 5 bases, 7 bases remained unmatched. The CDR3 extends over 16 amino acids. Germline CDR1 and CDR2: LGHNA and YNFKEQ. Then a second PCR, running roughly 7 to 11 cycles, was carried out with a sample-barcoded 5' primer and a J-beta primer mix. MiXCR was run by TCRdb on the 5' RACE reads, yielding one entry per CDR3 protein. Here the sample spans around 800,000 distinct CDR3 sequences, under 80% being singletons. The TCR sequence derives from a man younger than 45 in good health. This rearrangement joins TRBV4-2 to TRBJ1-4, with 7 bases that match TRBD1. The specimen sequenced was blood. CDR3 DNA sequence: TGTGCCAGCAGCCAAGGTGCAGGGGGAGGGAATGAAAAACTGTTTTTT. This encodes CASSQGAGGGNEKLFF.